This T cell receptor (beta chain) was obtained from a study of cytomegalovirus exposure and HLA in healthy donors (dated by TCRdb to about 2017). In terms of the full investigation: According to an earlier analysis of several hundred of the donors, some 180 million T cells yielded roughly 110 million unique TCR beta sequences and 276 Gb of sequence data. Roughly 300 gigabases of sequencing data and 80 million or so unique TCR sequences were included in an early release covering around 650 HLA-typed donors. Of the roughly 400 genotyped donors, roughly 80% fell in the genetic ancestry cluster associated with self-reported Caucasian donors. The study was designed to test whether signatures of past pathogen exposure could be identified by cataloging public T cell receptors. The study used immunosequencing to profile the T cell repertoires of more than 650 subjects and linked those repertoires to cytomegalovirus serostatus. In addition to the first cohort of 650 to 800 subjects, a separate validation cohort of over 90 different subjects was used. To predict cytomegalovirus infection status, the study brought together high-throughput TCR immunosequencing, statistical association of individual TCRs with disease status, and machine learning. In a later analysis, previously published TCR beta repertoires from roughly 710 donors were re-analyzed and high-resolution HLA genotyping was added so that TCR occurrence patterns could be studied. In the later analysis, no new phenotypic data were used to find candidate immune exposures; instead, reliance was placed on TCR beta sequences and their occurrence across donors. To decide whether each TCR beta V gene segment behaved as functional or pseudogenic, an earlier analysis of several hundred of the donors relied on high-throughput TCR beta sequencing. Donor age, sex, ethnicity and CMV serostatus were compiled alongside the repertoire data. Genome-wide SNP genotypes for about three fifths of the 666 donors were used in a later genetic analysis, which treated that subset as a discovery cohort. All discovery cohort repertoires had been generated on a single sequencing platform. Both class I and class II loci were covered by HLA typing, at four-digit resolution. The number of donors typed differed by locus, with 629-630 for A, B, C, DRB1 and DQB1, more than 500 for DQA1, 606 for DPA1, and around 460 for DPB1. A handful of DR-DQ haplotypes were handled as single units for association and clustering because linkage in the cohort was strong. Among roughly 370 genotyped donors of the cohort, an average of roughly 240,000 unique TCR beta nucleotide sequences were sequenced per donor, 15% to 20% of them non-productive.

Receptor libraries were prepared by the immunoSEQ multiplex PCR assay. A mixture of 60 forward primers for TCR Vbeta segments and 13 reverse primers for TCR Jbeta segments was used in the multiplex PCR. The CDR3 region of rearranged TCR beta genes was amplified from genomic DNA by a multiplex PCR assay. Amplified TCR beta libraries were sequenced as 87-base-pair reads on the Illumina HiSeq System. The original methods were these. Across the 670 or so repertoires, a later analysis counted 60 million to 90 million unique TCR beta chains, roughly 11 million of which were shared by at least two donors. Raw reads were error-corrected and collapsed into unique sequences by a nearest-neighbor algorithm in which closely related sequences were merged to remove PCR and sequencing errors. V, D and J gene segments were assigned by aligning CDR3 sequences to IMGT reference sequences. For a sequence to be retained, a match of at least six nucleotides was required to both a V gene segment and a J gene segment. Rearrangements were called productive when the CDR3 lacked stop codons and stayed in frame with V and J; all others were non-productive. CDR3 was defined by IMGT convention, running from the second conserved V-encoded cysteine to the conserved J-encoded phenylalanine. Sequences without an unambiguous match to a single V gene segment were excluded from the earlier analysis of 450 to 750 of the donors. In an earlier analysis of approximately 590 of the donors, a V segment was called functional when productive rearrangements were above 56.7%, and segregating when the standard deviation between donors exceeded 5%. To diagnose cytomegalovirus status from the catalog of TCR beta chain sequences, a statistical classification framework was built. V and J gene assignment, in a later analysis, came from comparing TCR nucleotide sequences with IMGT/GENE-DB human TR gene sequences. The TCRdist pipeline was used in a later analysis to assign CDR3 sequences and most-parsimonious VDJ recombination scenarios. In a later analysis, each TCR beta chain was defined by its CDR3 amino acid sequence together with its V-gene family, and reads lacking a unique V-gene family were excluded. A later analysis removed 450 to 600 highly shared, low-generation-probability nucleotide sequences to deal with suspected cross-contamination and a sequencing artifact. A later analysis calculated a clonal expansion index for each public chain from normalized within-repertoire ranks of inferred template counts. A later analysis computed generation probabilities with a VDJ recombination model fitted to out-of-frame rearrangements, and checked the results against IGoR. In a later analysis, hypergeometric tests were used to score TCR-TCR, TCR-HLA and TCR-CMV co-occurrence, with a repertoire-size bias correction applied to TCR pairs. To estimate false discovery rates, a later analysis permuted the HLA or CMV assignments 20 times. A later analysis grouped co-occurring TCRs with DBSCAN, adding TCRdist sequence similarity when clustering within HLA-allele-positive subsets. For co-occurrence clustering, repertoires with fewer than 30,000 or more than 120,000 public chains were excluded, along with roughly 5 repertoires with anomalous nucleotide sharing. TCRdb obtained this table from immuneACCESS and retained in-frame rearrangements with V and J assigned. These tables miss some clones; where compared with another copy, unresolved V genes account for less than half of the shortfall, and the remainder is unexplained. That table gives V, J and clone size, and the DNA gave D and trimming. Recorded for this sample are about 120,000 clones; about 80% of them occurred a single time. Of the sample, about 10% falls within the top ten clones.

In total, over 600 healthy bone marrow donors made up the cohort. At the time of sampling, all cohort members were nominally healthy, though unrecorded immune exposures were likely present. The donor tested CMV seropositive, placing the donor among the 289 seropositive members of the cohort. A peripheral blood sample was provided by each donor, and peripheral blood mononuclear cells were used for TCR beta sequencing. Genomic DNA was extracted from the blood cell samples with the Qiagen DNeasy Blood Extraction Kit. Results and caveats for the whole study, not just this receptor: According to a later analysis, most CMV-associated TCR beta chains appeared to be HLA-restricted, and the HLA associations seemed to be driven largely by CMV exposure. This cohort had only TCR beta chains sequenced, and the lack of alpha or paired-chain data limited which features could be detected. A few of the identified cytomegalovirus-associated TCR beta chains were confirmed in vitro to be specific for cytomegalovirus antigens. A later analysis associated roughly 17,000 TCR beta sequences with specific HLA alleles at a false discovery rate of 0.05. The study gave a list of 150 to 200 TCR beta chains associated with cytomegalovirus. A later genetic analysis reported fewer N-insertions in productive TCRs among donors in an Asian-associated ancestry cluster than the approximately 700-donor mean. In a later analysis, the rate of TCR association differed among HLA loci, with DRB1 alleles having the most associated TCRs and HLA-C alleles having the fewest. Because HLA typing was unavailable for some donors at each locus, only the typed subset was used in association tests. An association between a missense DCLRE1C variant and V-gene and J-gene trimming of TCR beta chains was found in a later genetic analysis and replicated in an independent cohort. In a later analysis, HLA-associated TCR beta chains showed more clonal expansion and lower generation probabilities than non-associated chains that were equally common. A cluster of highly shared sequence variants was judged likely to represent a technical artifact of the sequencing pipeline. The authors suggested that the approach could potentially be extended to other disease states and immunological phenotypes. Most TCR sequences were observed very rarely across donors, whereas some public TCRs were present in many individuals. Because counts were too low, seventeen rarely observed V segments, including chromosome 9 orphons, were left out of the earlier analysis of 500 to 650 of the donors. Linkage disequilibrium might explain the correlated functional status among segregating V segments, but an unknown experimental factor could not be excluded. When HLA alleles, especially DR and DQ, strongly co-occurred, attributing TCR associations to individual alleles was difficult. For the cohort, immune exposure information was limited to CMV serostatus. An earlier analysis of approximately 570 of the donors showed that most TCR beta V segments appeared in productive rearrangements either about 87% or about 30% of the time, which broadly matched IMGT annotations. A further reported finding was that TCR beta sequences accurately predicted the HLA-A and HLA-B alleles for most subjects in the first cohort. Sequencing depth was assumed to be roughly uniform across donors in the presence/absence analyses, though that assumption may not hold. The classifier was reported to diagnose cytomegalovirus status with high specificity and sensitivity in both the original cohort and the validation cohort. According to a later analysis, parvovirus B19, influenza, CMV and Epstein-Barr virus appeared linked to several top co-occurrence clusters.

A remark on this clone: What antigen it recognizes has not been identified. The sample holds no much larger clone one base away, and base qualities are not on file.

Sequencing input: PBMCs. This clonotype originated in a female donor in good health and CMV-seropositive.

The CDR3 corresponds to CASRGTGQKAGLAGGRETQYF. The DNA is TGTGCCAGCAGGGGGACAGGACAAAAAGCAGGACTAGCGGGGGGGCGGGAGACCCAGTACTTC. Recombination joined TRBV27 with TRBJ2-5; 15 bases in between match TRBD2. Here V drops 6 bases and J drops 5 bases, and the junction holds 22 bases not matched to any gene. The CDR3, cysteine through phenylalanine, is 21 amino acids long. The DNA shown is the 63-base CDR3, in frame from base 1. Per the germline V gene (reference sequence), MNHEY is the CDR1 and SMNVEV is the CDR2.